Following are 9 T cell receptor beta chains from one sample sequenced in a study of PD-1 blockade in classical Hodgkin lymphoma. All patients relapsed after autologous stem cell transplantation, and brentuximab vedotin exposure varied. Sequencing used immunoSEQ multiplex PCR; TCRdb keeps in-frame clones, though not all of them. The sample lists tens of thousands of clones, roughly 90% occurring once. The sequences come from peripheral blood mononuclear cells (PBMCs), collected at baseline. The receptors were sampled from a human donor with classical Hodgkin lymphoma.

V is TRBV27 and J is TRBJ1-2; D possibly corresponds to TRBD1 (5 bases). The CDR3 totals 13 residues. Germline CDR1 MNHEY, CDR2 SMNVEV (reference sequence). V shed 6 bases and J shed 8 bases, with 16 bases lying between them. The CDR3 region is CASSSSGSRGYTF. Written as DNA, the CDR3 is TGTGCCAGCAGCTCATCAGGGTCTAGGGGCTACACCTTC.

The chain joins TRBV5-1 to TRBJ2-3; the D is unclear. The length of the CDR3 is 15 residues. V lost 4 bases and J lost 3, with 15 bases in between. The germline V gene has CDR1 SGHRS and CDR2 YFSETQ. The chain's CDR3 is CASSVAVGLTDTQYF. The CDR3 nucleotides read TGCGCCAGCAGCGTTGCCGTCGGGTTGACAGATACGCAGTATTTT.

The chain joins TRBV10-3 to TRBJ2-7, with TRBD1 matching over 7 bases. Germline trimming cut 6 bases from V and 2 bases from J; bases unmatched to any gene: 7. The CDR3 runs to 14 residues. Germline CDR1 reads ENHRY; CDR2 reads SYGVKD. CDR3 amino acids: CAISRDSLTYEQYF. In nucleotides, the CDR3 is TGTGCCATCAGCAGGGACAGCCTAACCTACGAGCAGTACTTC.

The CDR3 nucleotides read TGTGCCAGCAGCCCAGTACGGGGCGGGACCAGCTCCTACGAGCAGTACTTC. Protein product: CASSPVRGGTSSYEQYF. The J gene is TRBJ2-7, the V gene TRBV11-2; D may be TRBD2 (6 bases). From germline, CDR1 is SGHAT and CDR2 FQNNGV. With 5 bases removed from V and 0 bases from J, the gap between germline ends came to 20 bases. The CDR3 length is 17 residues.

This chain joins TRBV18 and TRBJ2-5; the match to TRBD1 covers 7 bases. This CDR3 spans 13 amino acids. V shed 6 bases, J shed 6 bases, and the junction held 7 bases outside the gene matches. Per germline, CDR1 KGHSH and CDR2 LQKENI. The CDR3 loop is CASSYDRAKTQYF. CDR3 sequence (DNA): TGTGCCAGCTCCTACGACAGGGCAAAGACCCAGTACTTC.

The chain combines TRBV5-5 with TRBJ2-6; 9 bases fit TRBD1. There are 19 residues in the CDR3. CDR1 is SGHKS, CDR2 YYEKEE, per germline (reference sequence). The junction had 12 bases not matched to a gene; V was cut back by 0 bases and J by 5 bases. The chain's CDR3 is CASSLDPGQGRGRANVLTF. CDR3 DNA sequence: TGTGCCAGCAGCTTGGATCCGGGACAGGGTCGAGGCAGGGCCAACGTCCTGACTTTC.

This chain uses TRBV5-1 with TRBJ1-2; D is possibly TRBD1 (5 bases). V lost 0 bases to trimming and J lost 4 bases, with 13 bases between them. This CDR3 is built from 15 residues. The germline V gene encodes CDR1 SGHRS and CDR2 YFSETQ. CDR3 region: CASSLEVGASYGYTF. CDR3 bases: TGCGCCAGCAGCTTGGAGGTAGGGGCGAGCTATGGCTACACCTTC. Filled out from reference TRBV5-1 and TRBJ1-2, the complete variable domain reads KAGVTQTPRYLIKTRGQQVTLSCSPISGHRSVSWYQQTPGQGLQFLFEYFSETQRNKGNFPGRFSGRQFSNSRSEMNVSTLELGDSALYLCASSLEVGASYGYTFGSGTRLTVV.

The chain uses TRBV19 and TRBJ2-3; weak D call: TRBD1 (6 bases). There are 17 residues in the CDR3. V lost 4 bases to trimming and J lost 1 base, with 18 bases between them. The germline gives CDR1 LNHDA, CDR2 SQIVND (reference sequence). CDR3 sequence reads: CASSTPGQGWGTDTQYF. In nucleotides, the CDR3 is TGTGCCAGTAGTACCCCGGGGCAGGGGTGGGGCACAGATACGCAGTATTTT.

The chain combines TRBV27 with TRBJ2-7; 7 nucleotides align to TRBD1. Germline loops: CDR1 MNHEY, CDR2 SMNVEV (reference sequence). The J segment lost 5 bases and the V segment lost 6 bases, leaving 16 bases of the junction unmatched. This CDR3 is built from 16 residues. The CDR3 nucleotides read TGTGCCAGCAGACCTACCCGTCTGGACAGGAGCCACGAGCAGTACTTC. This translates into CASRPTRLDRSHEQYF.